At least ten counts were recorded for the clone carrying this T cell receptor (beta chain). Its antigen is not known. The CDR3 covers 11 residues. V lost 4 bases and J 6 bases, leaving 7 bases between the germline ends. The germline V gene has CDR1 MNHEY and CDR2 SMNVEV (reference sequence). This record comes from a study of T-cell reconstitution after alpha-beta-depleted transplantation in children. Study outcomes and limitations: The main origin of T-cell counts and diversity one year after transplant was newly produced T cells.

The TCRbeta library incorporated unique molecular identifiers. TCRdb reprocessed the PCR reads via MiXCR and lists one record per CDR3 protein. Of about 110,000 distinct CDR3 sequences detected, 5.5% to 7% appear once; the ten largest clones hold approximately 23%. The sequenced sample was PBMCs, mostly from graft donor cells, obtained 360 days after TCRalphabeta/CD19-depleted stem cell transplant. The gene calls are TRBV27 and TRBJ2-7, with unresolved D. The TCR comes from a male patient under 10 years old who had a stem cell transplant for acute lymphoblastic leukemia, so the T cells may come from the graft donor. The CDR3 here is CASSSALEQYF. The CDR3 DNA reads as TGTGCCAGCAGTTCCGCCCTCGAGCAGTACTTC.